Listed here are 26 T cell receptor beta chains from one sample, sequenced in a study of cytomegalovirus exposure and HLA in healthy donors. The PCR had 60 Vbeta and 13 Jbeta primers. Clones were read by immunoSEQ multiplex PCR, and TCRdb kept only the in-frame ones, dropping some. The table shows 95,000 to 110,000 clones, with about 74% occurring only once. The sample consisted of PBMCs. The receptors derive from a woman in her 40s in good health and CMV-seropositive.

The rearrangement joins TRBV6-6 to TRBJ1-4; D unclear. This CDR3 has 14 amino acids. Per the germline V gene, CDR1 is MNHNY and CDR2 is SVGAGI (reference sequence). V lost 7 bases and J lost 0, with 9 bases in between. This CDR3 is CASKEGSTNEKLFF. CDR3 nucleotide sequence: TGTGCCAGCAAGGAGGGTTCAACTAATGAAAAACTGTTTTTT.

The genes are TRBV29-1 and TRBJ1-1; a possible D gene is TRBD1 (5 bases). Trimming took 7 bases from V and 6 from J, leaving 12 bases between them. This CDR3 has 11 amino acids. Germline CDR1 reads SQVTM; CDR2 reads ANQGSEA. This CDR3 is CSAQGIAEAFF. CDR3 in DNA: TGCAGCGCCCAGGGTATCGCTGAAGCTTTCTTT.

The chain links TRBV9 to TRBJ1-2; the D gene is possibly TRBD1 (6 bases). The V and J ends lost 0 bases and 4 bases respectively, with 10 bases between them. The germline V gene has CDR1 SGDLS and CDR2 YYNGEE. This CDR3 contains 14 residues. CDR3 sequence: CASSVEIGGYGYTF. CDR3 in DNA: TGTGCCAGCAGCGTAGAGATAGGGGGCTATGGCTACACCTTC.

The CDR3 nucleotides are TGTGCCAGCAGCCCGACCGGGACAGGCACCTACGAGCAGTACTTC. Protein product: CASSPTGTGTYEQYF. V and J are TRBV5-4 and TRBJ2-7, with TRBD1 matching 8 bases. The CDR3 has 15 residues. Per germline, CDR1 SGHNT and CDR2 YYREEE (reference sequence). V was clipped by 4 bases and J by 2 bases; unmatched bases: 8.

This clone was observed a single time. CDR3 loop: CASSSRGGAGNQPQHF. CDR3 sequence (DNA): TGTGCCAGCAGTTCCCGGGGGGGGGCCGGCAATCAGCCCCAGCATTTT. The chain has TRBV6-5 and TRBJ1-5, with D possibly matching TRBD1 (6 bases). The CDR3 is 16 amino acids. The germline gives CDR1 MNHEY, CDR2 SVGAGI. The V and J ends lost 4 bases and 2 bases respectively, with 15 bases between them.

The CDR3: CAWSGTGPEAFF. As DNA, the CDR3 is TGTGCCTGGAGCGGGACAGGCCCTGAAGCTTTCTTT. V gene TRBV30 combines with J gene TRBJ1-1; 8 nucleotides line up with TRBD1. The CDR3 spans 12 residues. Germline V gene lookup returns CDR1 GTSNPN and CDR2 SVGIG (reference sequence). V dropped 3 bases and J dropped 6; count of bases not matched to a gene: 3.

For the CDR3, the DNA is TGCGCCAGCAGCCAAGTGATAGGGAGAACTGAAGCTTTCTTT. The encoded protein is CASSQVIGRTEAFF. V gene TRBV4-1 combines with J gene TRBJ1-1; D unresolved. Germline CDR1 and CDR2: MGHRA and YSYEKL. This CDR3 is 14 amino acids long. Trimming stripped 1 base from V and 5 bases from J, with 11 bases between.

The chain uses TRBV11-3 and TRBJ2-6; the D gene is possibly TRBD1 (5 bases). This CDR3 has 17 residues. CDR1 is SGHNT, CDR2 YENEEA, per germline. Trimming cost V 5 bases and J 0 bases, with 14 bases left between them. The CDR3 reads CASSPSTANSGANVLTF. CDR3 nucleotide sequence: TGTGCCAGCAGCCCATCGACAGCGAACTCTGGGGCCAACGTCCTGACTTTC.

The V and J genes are TRBV5-1 and TRBJ1-2, with D tentatively TRBD1 (5 bases). Per germline, CDR1 SGHRS and CDR2 YFSETQ. The CDR3 length is 15 residues. Deletions cut 0 bases from V and 8 bases from J, with 17 bases between. The CDR3 DNA is TGCGCCAGCAGCTTGGATTTAGGGACCGGGGGAGGCTACACCTTC. Its protein is CASSLDLGTGGGYTF.

The chain uses TRBV7-3 and TRBJ2-3; 12 nucleotides align to TRBD2. The CDR3 length is 16 residues. Germline V gives CDR1 SGHTA, CDR2 FQGTGA. Germline trimming cut 6 bases from V and 6 bases from J; bases unmatched to any gene: 10. For the CDR3, the DNA is TGTGCCAGCAGTCGGACTAGCGGGGCGTTCGGTGATACGCAGTATTTT. It codes for CASSRTSGAFGDTQYF.

V gene TRBV9 combines with J gene TRBJ2-1; D unresolved. Germline V gene sequence: CDR1 SGDLS, CDR2 YYNGEE. Trimming took 4 bases from V and 8 from J, leaving 19 bases between them. There are 15 residues in the CDR3. CDR3 sequence: CASSLIPEQLDEQFF. The CDR3 region has the DNA TGTGCCAGCAGCTTAATACCGGAACAGCTGGATGAGCAGTTCTTC.

The chain recombines TRBV18 with TRBJ1-1, with D perhaps matching TRBD1 (5 bases). CDR1 is KGHSH, CDR2 LQKENI, per germline. Trimming stripped 6 bases from V and 5 bases from J, with 13 bases between. The CDR3 runs 13 residues. The chain's CDR3 is CASSRSGVTEAFF. DNA for the CDR3: TGTGCCAGCTCCCGGTCGGGGGTAACTGAAGCTTTCTTT. Looking up the rest from reference TRBV18 and TRBJ1-1 gives the full variable domain: NAGVMQNPRHLVRRRGQEARLRCSPMKGHSHVYWYRQLPEEGLKFMVYLQKENIIDESGMPKERFSAEFPKEGPSILRIQQVVRGDSAAYFCASSRSGVTEAFFGQGTRLTVV.

This sequence joins TRBV10-3 and TRBJ2-6, with D unresolved. The germline CDR1 and CDR2 sequences are ENHRY and SYGVKD. V was trimmed by 0 bases and J by 12 bases, leaving 6 bases between them. The CDR3 runs 12 residues. The CDR3 DNA sequence: TGTGCCATCAGTGAGTCGAGTAGCGTCCTGACTTTC. This encodes CAISESSSVLTF.

This chain uses TRBV10-1 with TRBJ2-1; tentative D call: TRBD2 (5 bases). V lost 2 bases, J lost 0 bases, and 8 bases lay in between. The length of the CDR3 is 15 residues. Germline V gene data show CDR1 as WNHNN and CDR2 as SYGVQD (reference sequence). DNA of the CDR3: TGCGCCAGCAGTGAGCTCGGGGTCTCCTACAATGAGCAGTTCTTC. This sequence encodes CASSELGVSYNEQFF.

This clone came up once. J is TRBJ2-3 and V is TRBV11-3, with 9 bases identical to TRBD2. This CDR3 has 17 residues. With V trimmed by 5 bases and J by 0 bases, 9 bases remained unmatched. Germline CDR1 reads SGHNT; CDR2 reads YENEEA. This CDR3 reads CASSPGTSSASTDTQYF. As DNA, the CDR3 is TGTGCCAGCAGCCCCGGGACTAGCTCCGCTAGCACAGATACGCAGTATTTT. Full variable domain (missing parts from reference TRBV11-3 and TRBJ2-3): EAGVVQSPRYKIIEKKQPVAFWCNPISGHNTLYWYLQNLGQGPELLIRYENEEAVDDSQLPKDRFSAERLKGVDSTLKIQPAELGDSAVYLCASSPGTSSASTDTQYFGPGTRLTVL.

This chain uses TRBV5-1 with TRBJ1-1; tentative D call: TRBD1 (6 bases). The length of the CDR3 is 13 residues. The V gene's germline CDR1 is SGHRS and CDR2 YFSETQ. V gave up 5 bases and J gave up 7 bases, with 15 bases separating them. CDR3 in amino acids: CASRFEGGNEAFF. In nucleotides, the CDR3 is TGCGCCAGCAGGTTTGAAGGGGGAAATGAAGCTTTCTTT.

V gene TRBV2 combines with J gene TRBJ2-3, with a tentative D call TRBD1 (6 bases). V shed 3 bases and J shed 2 bases, with 9 bases lying between them. The CDR3 has 14 amino acids. CDR1 SNHLY and CDR2 FYNNEI come from the germline V gene. CDR3 DNA sequence: TGTGCCAGCAGTGACCGGACAGACACAGATACGCAGTATTTT. Its translation: CASSDRTDTDTQYF.

The CDR3 nucleotides are TGCGCCAGCAGCCAAGATGTCGGGACAGGGGTTTACAATGAGCAGTTCTTC. It yields the protein CASSQDVGTGVYNEQFF. The chain uses TRBV4-3 and TRBJ2-1; 10 bases fit TRBD1. The CDR3 runs to 17 residues. Germline CDR1 LGHNA, CDR2 YSLEER. V gave up 0 bases and J gave up 4 bases; unmatched junction bases: 6.

This clone was seen only a few times. The V call is TRBV9, the J call TRBJ1-5; 7 bases match TRBD1. There are 15 residues in the CDR3. After removal of 5 bases from V and 0 bases from J, the junction contained 5 bases not matched to a gene. The V gene's germline CDR1 is SGDLS and CDR2 YYNGEE. CDR3 nucleotide sequence: TGTGCCAGCAGTCCAGGGGGATATAGCAATCAGCCCCAGCATTTT. The encoded protein is CASSPGGYSNQPQHF.

The V and J genes are TRBV4-2 and TRBJ2-2; 12 bases match TRBD2. CDR1 and CDR2 (germline): LGHNA, YNFKEQ. V gave up 1 base and J gave up 7 bases; unmatched junction bases: 7. This CDR3 spans 17 amino acids. CDR3 sequence reads: CASSQAPSGGAIGELFF. In DNA form, the CDR3 reads TGTGCCAGCAGCCAAGCTCCTAGCGGGGGGGCCATCGGGGAGCTGTTTTTT.

Here the CDR3 reads CAWGRPGAGNTIYF. The CDR3 DNA follows: TGTGCCTGGGGCCGACCGGGGGCTGGAAACACCATATATTTT. The chain has TRBV30 and TRBJ1-3, with a weak D call TRBD1 (5 bases). Germline lookup yields CDR1 GTSNPN and CDR2 SVGIG (reference sequence). The CDR3 has 14 amino acids. V was cut by 5 bases and J by 2 bases, with 13 bases left in between.

This chain uses TRBV5-6 with TRBJ2-1; 10 bases match TRBD1. Trimming cost V 2 bases and J 6 bases; bases outside gene matches: 14. Germline CDR1 is SGHDT and CDR2 is YYEEEE. The length of the CDR3 is 18 residues. The CDR3 coding sequence is TGTGCCAGCAGCTTTGACCGAGTAGGGACAGGGGATACCAATGAGCAGTTCTTC. Amino acid sequence: CASSFDRVGTGDTNEQFF.

This clone is medium-sized in the sample. The chain carries TRBV6-1 and TRBJ2-5; 14 nucleotides agree with TRBD2. Trimming took 4 bases from V and 5 from J; bases not matched to a gene: 3. Germline CDR1 MNHNS, CDR2 SASEGT. The CDR3 sequence is 15 residues long. This CDR3 is CASSGLAGGPETQYF. CDR3 DNA: TGTGCCAGCAGTGGACTAGCGGGGGGGCCGGAGACCCAGTACTTC.

V is TRBV7-9 and J is TRBJ1-1; D possibly corresponds to TRBD1 (5 bases). The CDR3 has 14 amino acids. CDR1 is SEHNR, CDR2 FQNEAQ, per germline (reference sequence). V was trimmed by 4 bases and J by 0 bases, leaving 9 bases between them. The DNA for the CDR3 is TGTGCCAGCAGCTCCAGGGATTTGAACACTGAAGCTTTCTTT. Translated: CASSSRDLNTEAFF.

DNA for the CDR3: TGCGCCAGCAGCCAAGGGGCTCAGCCCCAGCATTTT. This sequence encodes CASSQGAQPQHF. The gene calls are TRBV4-1 and TRBJ1-5, with no clear D. This CDR3 spans 12 amino acids. From germline, CDR1 is MGHRA and CDR2 YSYEKL. Trimming cost V 1 base and J 6 bases, with 4 bases left between them.

The chain employs TRBV9 and TRBJ2-5; TRBD1 matches at 7 bases. V gave up 3 bases and J gave up 5 bases; unmatched junction bases: 7. The germline V gene encodes CDR1 SGDLS and CDR2 YYNGEE. This CDR3 spans 14 amino acids. CDR3 bases: TGTGCCAGCAGCGCCACAGGGGTGCAGGAGACCCAGTACTTC. Translating gives CASSATGVQETQYF.